The source of this T cell receptor beta chain is a study of control samples from healthy donors and cancer patients. The repertoire was sequenced with immunoSEQ multiplex PCR; TCRdb's copy has only in-frame clones and lacks some. The sample includes tens of thousands of clones, over 65% seen only once; the top ten take roughly 15%. Regarding this clone: Other DNA sequences in this specimen translate into the identical CDR3.

V shed 3 bases and J shed 3 bases, with 12 bases lying between them. The CDR3 runs to 15 residues. Looked up from germline, CDR1 is LNHDA and CDR2 is SQIVND (reference sequence). V is TRBV19 and J is TRBJ1-5; D gene ambiguous. The material sequenced was formalin-fixed, paraffin-embedded tissue. The source is a male donor with melanoma. CDR3 nucleotide sequence: TGTGCCAGTAGTATCTTAGAAAGGCTCAATCAGCCCCAGCATTTT. Amino acid sequence: CASSILERLNQPQHF.